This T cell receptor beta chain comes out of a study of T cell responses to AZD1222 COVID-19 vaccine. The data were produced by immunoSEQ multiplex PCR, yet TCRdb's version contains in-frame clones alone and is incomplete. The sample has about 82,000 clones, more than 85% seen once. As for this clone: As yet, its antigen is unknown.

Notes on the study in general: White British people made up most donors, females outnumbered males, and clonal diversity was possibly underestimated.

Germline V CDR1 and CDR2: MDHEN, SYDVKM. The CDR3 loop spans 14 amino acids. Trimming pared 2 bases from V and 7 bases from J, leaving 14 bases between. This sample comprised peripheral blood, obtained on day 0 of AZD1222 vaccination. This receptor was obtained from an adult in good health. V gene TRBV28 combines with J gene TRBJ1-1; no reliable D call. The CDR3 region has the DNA TGTGCCAGCAGTTTAGTTACCCGGGAAAGTGAAGCTTTCTTT. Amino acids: CASSLVTRESEAFF.